Many counts were recorded for the clone carrying this TCR beta chain. Graves' hyperthyroidism was deemed stable given no ophthalmopathy progression within 18 months. Participants, patients aged 18 to 65, had newly diagnosed hyperthyroidism with a duration under 2 months. The diagnostic basis comprised clinical symptoms, serum thyroxine and TRAb, thyroid ultrasound and orbital computed tomography. It was over 9.5 ml of fresh peripheral blood that supplied the PBMCs. From RNA transcripts, TCR beta CDR3 regions were amplified. Using the HTBI primer set, a first-round RT-PCR was run on the TCR CDR3. One entry per CDR3 protein, called by TCRdb with MiXCR from the multiplex PCR reads. The repertoire consists of approximately 400,000 distinct CDR3 sequences, with around 14% occurring once and the leading ten covering around a third. The data originate from a study of T cells in Graves' hyperthyroidism and ophthalmopathy.

CDR1 MDHEN and CDR2 SYDVKM come from the germline V gene. V lost 9 bases and J 7 bases, leaving 1 base between the germline ends. This CDR3 is 9 amino acids long. This clonotype was sampled from a woman aged 25 to 39 with Graves' hyperthyroidism. What was sequenced was blood. This chain joins TRBV28 and TRBJ1-6; the D is unclear. CDR3 region: CARNSPLHF. In nucleotides, the CDR3 is TGTGCCAGAAATTCACCCCTCCACTTT. Variable domain in full (rest from reference TRBV28 and TRBJ1-6): DVKVTQSSRYLVKRTGEKVFLECVQDMDHENMFWYRQDPGLGLRLIYFSYDVKMKEKGDIPEGYSVSREKKERFSLILESASTNQTSMYLCARNSPLHFGNGTRLTVT.